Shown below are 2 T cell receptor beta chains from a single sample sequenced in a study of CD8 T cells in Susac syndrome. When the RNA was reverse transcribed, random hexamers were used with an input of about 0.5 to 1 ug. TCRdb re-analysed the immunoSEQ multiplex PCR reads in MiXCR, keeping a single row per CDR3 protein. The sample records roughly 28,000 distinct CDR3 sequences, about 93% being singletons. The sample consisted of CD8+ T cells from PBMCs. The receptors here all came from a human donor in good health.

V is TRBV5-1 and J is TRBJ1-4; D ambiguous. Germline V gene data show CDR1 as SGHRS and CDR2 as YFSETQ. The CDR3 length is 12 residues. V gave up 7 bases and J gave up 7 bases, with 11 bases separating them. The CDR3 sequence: CASVRRTEKLFF. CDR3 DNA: TGCGCCAGCGTCCGAAGGACTGAAAAACTGTTTTTT.

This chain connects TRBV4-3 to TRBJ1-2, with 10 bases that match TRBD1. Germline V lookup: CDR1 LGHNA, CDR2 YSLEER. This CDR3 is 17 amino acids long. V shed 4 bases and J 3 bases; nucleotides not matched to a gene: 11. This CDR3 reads CASSRSSRDRGYYGYTF. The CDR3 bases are TGCGCCAGCAGCCGATCATCCCGGGACAGGGGTTACTATGGCTACACCTTC.